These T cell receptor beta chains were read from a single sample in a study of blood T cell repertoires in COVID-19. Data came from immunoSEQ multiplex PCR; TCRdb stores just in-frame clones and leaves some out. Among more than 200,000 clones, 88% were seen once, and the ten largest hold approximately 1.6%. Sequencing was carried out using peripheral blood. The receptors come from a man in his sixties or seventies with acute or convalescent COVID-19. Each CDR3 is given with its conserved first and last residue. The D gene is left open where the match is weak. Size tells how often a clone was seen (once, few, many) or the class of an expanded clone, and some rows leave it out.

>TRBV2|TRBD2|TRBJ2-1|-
CASGGTSGSGKFF
TGTGCCAGCGGAGGGACTAGCGGGAGTGGGAAGTTCTTC
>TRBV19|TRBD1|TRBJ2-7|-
CASSGGQGAYEQYF
TGTGCCAGTAGTGGGGGACAGGGCGCCTACGAGCAGTACTTC
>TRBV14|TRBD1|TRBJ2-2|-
CASRQGSTGELFF
TGTGCCAGCAGACAGGGGAGCACCGGGGAGCTGTTTTTT
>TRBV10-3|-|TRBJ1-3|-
CAISESAGLLSGNTIYF
TGTGCCATCAGTGAGTCGGCGGGGCTGCTCTCTGGAAACACCATATATTTT
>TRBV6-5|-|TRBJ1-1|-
CASSYPSLQGNTEAFF
TGTGCCAGCAGTTACCCTTCGCTGCAGGGGAACACTGAAGCTTTCTTT
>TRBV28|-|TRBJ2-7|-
CATEQVSSYEQYF
TGTGCCACGGAACAGGTTAGTTCCTACGAGCAGTACTTC
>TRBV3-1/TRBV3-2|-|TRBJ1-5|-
CASSASTGRNQPQHF
TGTGCCAGCAGCGCTTCGACAGGACGCAATCAGCCCCAGCATTTT
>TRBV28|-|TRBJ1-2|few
CAIRDRKYGYTF
TGTGCCATCAGAGACAGGAAATATGGCTACACCTTC
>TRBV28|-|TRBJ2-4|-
CASTAGRNIQYF
TGTGCCAGCACAGCGGGCAGAAACATTCAGTACTTC
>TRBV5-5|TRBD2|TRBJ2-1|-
CASSLGTSGYNEQFF
TGTGCCAGCAGCTTGGGGACTAGCGGGTACAATGAGCAGTTCTTC
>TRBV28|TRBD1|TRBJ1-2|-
CASSLGQADYGYTF
TGTGCCAGCAGTTTGGGACAGGCCGACTATGGCTACACCTTC
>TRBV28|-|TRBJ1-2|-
CASSATVAYGYTF
TGTGCCAGCAGCGCCACAGTGGCCTATGGCTACACCTTC
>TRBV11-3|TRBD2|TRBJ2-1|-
CASSSRTSGYNEQFF
TGTGCCAGCAGCTCCAGGACTAGCGGTTACAATGAGCAGTTCTTC
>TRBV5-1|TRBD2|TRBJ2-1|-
CASSSMSLAGAPQFF
TGCGCCAGCAGCTCAATGTCACTAGCGGGAGCACCGCAGTTCTTC
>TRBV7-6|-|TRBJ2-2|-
CASSLQMPVNTGELFF
TGTGCCAGCAGCTTACAGATGCCAGTTAACACCGGGGAGCTGTTTTTT
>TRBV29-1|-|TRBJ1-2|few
CSVADGAHYGYTF
TGCAGCGTTGCTGATGGGGCCCACTATGGCTACACCTTC
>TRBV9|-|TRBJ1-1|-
CASSPSRGNTEAFF
TGTGCCAGCAGCCCTAGCAGGGGTAACACTGAAGCTTTCTTT
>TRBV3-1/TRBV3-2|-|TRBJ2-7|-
CASSPSSYEQYF
TGTGCCAGCAGTCCGTCCTCCTACGAGCAGTACTTC
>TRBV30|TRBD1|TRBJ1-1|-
CAWTQGAGNTEAFF
TGTGCCTGGACACAGGGGGCAGGGAACACTGAAGCTTTCTTT
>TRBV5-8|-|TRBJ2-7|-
CASSLVRVQYF
TGTGCCAGCAGCTTGGTGAGGGTTCAGTACTTC
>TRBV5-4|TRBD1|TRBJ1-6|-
CASSPQGAGYNSPLHF
TGTGCCAGCAGCCCACAGGGGGCAGGTTATAATTCACCCCTCCACTTT
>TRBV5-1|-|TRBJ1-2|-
CASSLDSSYGYTF
TGCGCCAGCAGCTTGGACAGCTCATATGGCTACACCTTC
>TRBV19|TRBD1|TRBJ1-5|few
CASTRGQTFDQPQHF
TGTGCCAGTACAAGGGGACAGACCTTCGATCAGCCCCAGCATTTT
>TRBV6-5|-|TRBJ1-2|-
CASSSPGAGGYTF
TGTGCCAGCAGTTCTCCTGGGGCGGGAGGCTACACCTTC
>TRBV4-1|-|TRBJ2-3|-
CASSQDLRGSTDTQYF
TGCGCCAGCAGCCAAGATCTCCGCGGGAGCACAGATACGCAGTATTTT
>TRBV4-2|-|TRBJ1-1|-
CASSQERAGTEAFF
TGTGCCAGCAGCCAAGAGAGGGCCGGCACTGAAGCTTTCTTT
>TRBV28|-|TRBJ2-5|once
CASRPLDTKETQYF
TGTGCCAGCAGACCTTTGGACACCAAAGAGACCCAGTACTTC
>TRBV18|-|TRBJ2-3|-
CASSPPRVTDTQYF
TGTGCCAGCTCACCACCTCGGGTTACAGATACGCAGTATTTT
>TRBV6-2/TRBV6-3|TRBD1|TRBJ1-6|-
CASSYTGQGRSPLHF
TGTGCCAGCAGTTACACCGGACAGGGTCGGTCACCCCTCCACTTT
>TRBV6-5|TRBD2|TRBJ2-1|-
CAIQRSGANYNEQFF
TGTGCCATTCAACGTAGCGGGGCGAATTACAATGAGCAGTTCTTC
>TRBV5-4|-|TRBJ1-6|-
CASSLQGTYNSPLHF
TGTGCCAGCAGCTTGCAGGGGACCTATAATTCACCCCTCCACTTT
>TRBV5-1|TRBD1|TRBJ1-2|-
CASSPDRESPYTF
TGCGCCAGCAGCCCGGACAGGGAGTCCCCGTACACCTTC
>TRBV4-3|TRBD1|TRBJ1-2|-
CASSQEQGARGYTF
TGCGCCAGCAGCCAAGAACAGGGGGCGCGTGGCTACACCTTC
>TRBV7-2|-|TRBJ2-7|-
CASSTASYYEQYF
TGTGCCAGCAGCACTGCTAGCTACTACGAGCAGTACTTC
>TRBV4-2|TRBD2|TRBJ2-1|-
CASTRTSQGYNEQFF
TGTGCCAGCACTCGGACTAGCCAAGGATACAATGAGCAGTTCTTC
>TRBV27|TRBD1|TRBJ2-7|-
CASSSRTGAYEQYF
TGTGCCAGCAGTTCGCGGACAGGGGCCTACGAGCAGTACTTC
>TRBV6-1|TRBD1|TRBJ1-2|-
CASSDLRQGFYGYTF
TGTGCCAGCAGTGATCTTCGACAGGGTTTCTATGGCTACACCTTC
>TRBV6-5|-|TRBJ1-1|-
CASSYGTGSRTEAFF
TGTGCCAGCAGTTACGGGACTGGTTCGCGCACTGAAGCTTTCTTT
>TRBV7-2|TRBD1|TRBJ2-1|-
CASSPRGQGGNEQFF
TGTGCCAGCAGCCCACGGGGACAGGGGGGGAATGAGCAGTTCTTC
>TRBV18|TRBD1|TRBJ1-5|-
CASSPQGARQPQHF
TGTGCCAGCTCACCACAGGGGGCACGTCAGCCCCAGCATTTT
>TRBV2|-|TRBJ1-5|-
CASSDSGWGWGGQPQHF
TGTGCCAGCAGTGATTCGGGGTGGGGATGGGGAGGTCAGCCCCAGCATTTT
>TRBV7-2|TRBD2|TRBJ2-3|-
CATKRGGTDTQYF
TGTGCCACCAAGCGGGGGGGCACAGATACGCAGTATTTT
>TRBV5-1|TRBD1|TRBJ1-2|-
CASSFQGGSGYTF
TGCGCCAGCAGCTTTCAGGGGGGCTCTGGCTACACCTTC
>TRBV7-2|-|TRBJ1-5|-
CASSFRDSQPQHF
TGTGCCAGCAGCTTTCGAGACTCGCAGCCCCAGCATTTT
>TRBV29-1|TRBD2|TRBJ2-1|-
CSVALAGEFEQFF
TGCAGCGTTGCACTAGCGGGAGAATTTGAGCAGTTCTTC
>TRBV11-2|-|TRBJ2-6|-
CASSRRDSGANVLTF
TGTGCCAGCAGCCGAAGAGACTCTGGGGCCAACGTCCTGACTTTC